A single sample gave rise to the 13 T cell receptor beta chains below, sequenced in a study of PD-L1 blockade in urothelial cancer. The repertoire was sequenced with immunoSEQ multiplex PCR; TCRdb's copy has only in-frame clones and lacks some. The sample consists of around 87,000 clones, roughly 85% of them appearing once. The time point denotes: peripheral blood 6 weeks after treatment start. Source: PBMCs, taken around atezolizumab (anti-PD-L1) treatment. Every receptor here comes from a man in his 70s with urothelial cancer.

This clone was seen only a few times. The chain has TRBV19 and TRBJ1-1, with 9 positions matching TRBD1. Looked up from germline, CDR1 is LNHDA and CDR2 is SQIVND (reference sequence). With V trimmed by 6 bases and J by 11 bases, 13 bases remained unmatched. The CDR3 runs to 14 residues. CDR3 amino acids: CASSQPGTGSGAFF. The CDR3 nucleotides read TGTGCCAGTAGCCAACCCGGGACAGGGTCCGGGGCTTTCTTT. The full variable domain, rest sourced from reference TRBV19 and TRBJ1-1, is DGGITQSPKYLFRKEGQNVTLSCEQNLNHDAMYWYRQDPGQGLRLIYYSQIVNDFQKGDIAEGYSVSREKKESFPLTVTSAQKNPTAFYLCASSQPGTGSGAFFGQGTRLTVV.

The rearrangement uses TRBV7-8 and TRBJ2-1, with 15 nucleotides matching TRBD2. J gave up 9 bases and V 5 bases, and 5 bases lay outside the gene matches. Germline assignment: CDR1 SGHVS and CDR2 FQNEAQ. CDR3 length equals 15 residues. The CDR3 nucleotides are TGTGCCAGCAGCCTAGGACTAGCGGGGGGGAGTGAGCAGTTCTTC. Translating it yields CASSLGLAGGSEQFF. Variable domain in full (rest from reference TRBV7-8 and TRBJ2-1): GAGVSQSPRYKVAKRGQDVALRCDPISGHVSLFWYQQALGQGPEFLTYFQNEAQLDKSGLPSDRFFAERPEGSVSTLKIQRTQQEDSAVYLCASSLGLAGGSEQFFGPGTRLTVL.

This sequence joins TRBV6-1 and TRBJ2-3; TRBD2 aligns across 7 bases. Germline loops: CDR1 MNHNS, CDR2 SASEGT. V was pared by 7 bases and J by 2 bases, with 6 bases of the junction left unmatched. The length of the CDR3 is 14 residues. The CDR3 loop reads CASKASGHTDTQYF. The CDR3, as DNA: TGTGCCAGCAAGGCTAGCGGACACACAGATACGCAGTATTTT.

The chain carries TRBV6-5 and TRBJ1-1; D is possibly TRBD1 (6 bases). Per the germline V gene, CDR1 is MNHEY and CDR2 is SVGAGI. CDR3 size: 11 residues. V was shortened by 6 bases and J by 5 bases, with 7 bases between the two germline ends. CDR3 in DNA: TGTGCCAGCAGACAGGGAACTGAAGCTTTCTTT. As protein: CASRQGTEAFF.

This chain connects TRBV7-9 to TRBJ2-5; 11 nucleotides align to TRBD2. The CDR3 runs to 15 residues. With V trimmed by 10 bases and J by 4 bases, 11 bases remained unmatched. Looked up from germline, CDR1 is SEHNR and CDR2 is FQNEAQ (reference sequence). CDR3 amino acids: CATAHTSGRSETQYF. The CDR3, as DNA: TGTGCCACCGCCCACACTAGCGGGAGATCAGAGACCCAGTACTTC. Filled out from reference TRBV7-9 and TRBJ2-5, the complete variable domain reads DTGVSQNPRHKITKRGQNVTFRCDPISEHNRLYWYRQTLGQGPEFLTYFQNEAQLEKSRLLSDRFSAERPKGSFSTLEIQRTEQGDSAMYLCATAHTSGRSETQYFGPGTRLLVL.

V usage is TRBV11-2 and J usage is TRBJ2-3; 11 nucleotides align to TRBD2. The CDR3 sequence is 15 residues long. Germline V CDR1 and CDR2: SGHAT, FQNNGV. V shed 5 bases and J 6 bases; nucleotides not matched to a gene: 7. The CDR3 here is CASSPLAGGSDTQYF. The CDR3 coding sequence is TGTGCCAGCAGCCCGCTAGCGGGAGGTTCTGATACGCAGTATTTT.

V gene TRBV19 combines with J gene TRBJ1-2; D uncertain. This CDR3 region has 14 residues. V lost 6 bases and J 4 bases, leaving 15 bases between the germline ends. The V gene's germline CDR1 is LNHDA and CDR2 SQIVND (reference sequence). The CDR3 DNA sequence: TGTGCCAGTAGACAAGACCTAGGTGGCTATGGCTACACCTTC. Protein: CASRQDLGGYGYTF.

This chain uses TRBV4-2 with TRBJ1-2; 7 nucleotides line up with TRBD1. J was trimmed by 1 base and V by 3 bases; bases with no gene match: 11. This CDR3 spans 17 amino acids. The germline V gene has CDR1 LGHNA and CDR2 YNFKEQ. Here the CDR3 DNA reads TGTGCCAGCAGCCAGTTACAGGGGCGCACCCTTAACTATGGCTACACCTTC. Protein: CASSQLQGRTLNYGYTF.

The gene calls are TRBV30 and TRBJ2-4; D perhaps matches TRBD2 (5 bases). The V end was cut by 0 bases, the J end by 4 bases, with 16 bases between. The CDR3 contains 16 residues. Germline V CDR1 and CDR2: GTSNPN, SVGIG (reference sequence). CDR3 nucleotides: TGTGCCTGGAGTGTACGATCGAGCGGTGATAAAAACATTCAGTACTTC. Amino acid sequence: CAWSVRSSGDKNIQYF.

This clone was recorded once. The V gene is TRBV2, the J gene TRBJ2-5; D is unclear. The CDR3 is made up of 13 amino acids. Trimming removed 7 bases from V and 1 base from J, with 10 bases in between. The V gene's germline CDR1 is SNHLY and CDR2 FYNNEI. As DNA, the CDR3 is TGTGCCAGCACAACAGCTCCCCAAGAGACCCAGTACTTC. As protein: CASTTAPQETQYF. The variable domain in full, completed from reference TRBV2 and TRBJ2-5, reads EPEVTQTPSHQVTQMGQEVILRCVPISNHLYFYWYRQILGQKVEFLVSFYNNEISEKSEIFDDQFSVERPDGSNFTLKIRSTKLEDSAMYFCASTTAPQETQYFGPGTRLLVL.

The chain couples TRBV18 to TRBJ2-3; D is perhaps TRBD2 (5 bases). The CDR3 has 15 residues. Trimming stripped 2 bases from V and 2 bases from J, with 11 bases between. Germline V gene lookup returns CDR1 KGHSH and CDR2 LQKENI. For the CDR3, the DNA is TGTGCCAGCTCACCAGTAGGAGGTCCCACAGATACGCAGTATTTT. Translation gives CASSPVGGPTDTQYF.

The chain joins TRBV11-3 to TRBJ2-7, with D possibly matching TRBD1 (6 bases). The CDR3 loop spans 13 amino acids. Germline loops: CDR1 SGHNT, CDR2 YENEEA. V was cut by 4 bases and J by 7 bases, with 14 bases left in between. The CDR3 nucleotides are TGTGCCAGCAGCTCGGACAGTCTCGGAGAGCAGTACTTC. Protein product: CASSSDSLGEQYF.

The V and J genes are TRBV18 and TRBJ2-3; 7 bases are a match to TRBD1. The V and J ends lost 6 bases and 2 bases, in that order; junction bases with no gene match: 8. Looked up from germline, CDR1 is KGHSH and CDR2 is LQKENI. CDR3 length equals 15 residues. The CDR3 region is CASSPTGADTDTQYF. The CDR3 nucleotides are TGTGCCAGCTCGCCCACAGGGGCCGACACAGATACGCAGTATTTT.